This T cell receptor beta chain was identified in a study of shared clonotypes between healthy human individuals. Study background: CD4 naive cells filled three plates per donor, CD4 memory three, CD8 naive two and CD8 memory one. Study-level points and caveats: Across a handful of donors, naive CD4 shared roughly 5.1%, naive CD8 approximately 3.5%, memory CD4 roughly 2.1%, memory CD8 0.4%.

The CDR3 extends over 18 amino acids. Germline loops: CDR1 SGHNT, CDR2 YENEEA. After removal of 5 bases from V and 1 base from J, the junction contained 7 bases not matched to a gene. Researchers ran the assay at a deep level. The repertoire was sequenced with immunoSEQ multiplex PCR; TCRdb's copy has only in-frame clones and lacks some. The sample gives roughly 1,100,000 clones, approximately 76% of which show up once; less than 1.5% is in the top ten. CD4+ cells underwent separation, giving CD45RA+ naive and CD45RA-negative memory subsets. Note on this clone: What it recognizes is unknown.

The V gene is TRBV11-3, the J gene TRBJ2-3; TRBD2 matches at 15 bases. The TCR comes from a man aged 18 to 29 in good health. Sequenced: memory CD4+ T cells sorted from blood. Subset given: CD45RA-negative fraction. The CDR3 DNA sequence: TGTGCCAGCAGCCCGGGACTAGCGGGGGGATTTGGCACAGATACGCAGTATTTT. Its translation is CASSPGLAGGFGTDTQYF.